This TCR beta chain derives from a study of T cell responses to AZD1222 COVID-19 vaccine (dated by TCRdb to about 2021). With respect to the entire study: AZD1222 recipients given second doses at about 4 weeks or at about 12 weeks were pooled, since spike-specific TCR depth and breadth were not found to differ between the two schedules. Trial participants were enrolled by age into subgroups of 18-55, 56-69 and 70-plus years, and around 150, 28 and 57 TCR-sequenced participants, respectively, were included in these subgroups. TCR sequencing was performed for 230 to 250 trial participants, of whom around 200 were given two doses of AZD1222 and roughly 25 were given two doses of MenACWY control vaccine. The study at large found these results: Vaccine-associated CD4 TCRs spanned the whole spike protein, with dominant responses in regions 160-218 and 743-854. Because no day 14 peak-response samples were available, repertoires were characterized only after the peak T cell response. The 56-69-year group was small, and its depth increase did not reach significance, likely because of low power. Most participants were white British and females outnumbered males, and the authors suggested that clonal diversity may have been underestimated. Conclusions about previously exposed vaccinees are limited because only six or seven AZD1222 recipients were SARS-CoV-2 seropositive at baseline. A significant rise in spike-specific TCR breadth and depth was observed after two AZD1222 doses relative to day 0 and relative to MenACWY recipients. Epitopes outside the regions mutated in the B.1.351 and B.1.1.7 variants were reportedly recognized by nearly half of the unique spike-specific TCRs.

From cysteine to phenylalanine, the CDR3 is 14 amino acids long. The read is trimmed to its CDR3 DNA, 42 bases read in frame from base 1. V has 1 base trimmed and J has 8 bases trimmed; junction bases matching no gene number 7. CDR1 and CDR2, per the germline V gene, are SGHRS and YFSETQ. A note on this clone: Its binding antigen is unknown. Base-call qualities are not available, and no considerably larger clone is one nucleotide away.

In the paper's terms, the time point label means: baseline before first vaccination. The vaccinee samples were drawn from two UK trials, COV001 and COV002, one of which was a single-blind randomized controlled phase 2/3 trial testing AZD1222 (ChAdOx1 nCoV-19) in healthy adults. Trial participant PBMC samples were collected at day 0 and day 28 after the second dose for TCRbeta chain sequencing. The CDR3 regions of human TCRbeta chains were subjected to immunosequencing. The original pipeline was this. TCRs in the repertoires were compared against a reference library of SARS-CoV-2-specific TCRs that had been generated with the MIRA antigen-specificity platform. Breadth meant the fraction of unique TCRs that were SARS-CoV-2-associated, whereas depth meant the fraction of total T cells that were SARS-CoV-2-associated. Each spike-specific TCR was assigned to its reactive spike region and to a CD4 or CD8 class using the MIRA data. Log10-transformed breadth and depth values were compared by one-way ANOVA with Sidak's multiple comparisons tests. The immuneACCESS repertoire file appears here via TCRdb, limited to in-frame rearrangements. These files lack a portion of the clones; in checked studies, under half of the deficit traces to unresolved V genes, and the cause of the others is not known. That table supplies the V and J calls and clone size; D and trimming were determined from the DNA. This sample lists about 100,000 clones; around 90% were detected once. The ten largest clones add up to around 4.5% of the sample.

The clonotype was recovered from an adult in good health. The sequence joins TRBV5-1 to TRBJ1-2, with 8 bases in between that match TRBD1. Sequenced material: peripheral blood, taken on day 0 of AZD1222 vaccination. The DNA is TGCGCCAGCAGCTTGAAATCGACAGGGGAGGGCTACACCTTC. Translated, this is CASSLKSTGEGYTF.